What follows are 32 T cell receptor beta chains derived from one specimen sequenced in a study of T cells in tuberculosis. Stated time point: new active TB diagnosis, blood taken before or within 7 days of starting treatment. Data came from immunoSEQ multiplex PCR; TCRdb stores just in-frame clones and leaves some out. The sample lists tens of thousands of clones, nearly 95% occurring once. This specimen was PBMCs, taken at tuberculosis diagnosis. The receptors shown here come from an adult with tuberculosis.

This chain joins TRBV5-1 and TRBJ2-1, with TRBD2 identical over 10 bases. V was pared by 0 bases and J by 8 bases, with 8 bases of the junction left unmatched. The CDR3 runs to 16 residues. Germline V lookup: CDR1 SGHRS, CDR2 YFSETQ. CDR3 sequence (DNA): TGCGCCAGCAGCTTGGCTCCTAGCGGGAGTGGGTATGAGCAGTTCTTC. This gives the protein CASSLAPSGSGYEQFF.

The chain is built from TRBV19 and TRBJ2-7; TRBD2 matches at 13 bases. The V gene end was trimmed by 5 bases and the J gene end by 3 bases; junction bases not matched to a gene: 19. Per germline, CDR1 LNHDA and CDR2 SQIVND (reference sequence). This CDR3 has 20 amino acids. CDR3 sequence reads: CASSPRQGVGLAGEIYEQYF. For the CDR3, the DNA is TGTGCCAGTAGTCCACGACAGGGAGTCGGACTAGCGGGAGAGATCTACGAGCAGTACTTC.

V is TRBV6-1 and J is TRBJ1-4; TRBD1 aligns across 10 bases. This CDR3 region has 19 residues. V was clipped by 1 base and J by 6 bases; unmatched bases: 14. Germline values: CDR1 MNHNS, CDR2 SASEGT. This CDR3 reads CASSEEVVAVGTGDEKLFF. As DNA, the CDR3 is TGTGCCAGCAGTGAAGAAGTAGTAGCCGTAGGGACAGGGGATGAAAAACTGTTTTTT.

The chain links TRBV6-6 to TRBJ2-7; D is uncertain. Between the trimmed V and J ends, which lost 0 bases and 4 bases, there was a span of 4 bases. Germline CDR1 and CDR2: MNHNY and SVGAGI (reference sequence). This CDR3 region has 12 residues. CDR3 loop: CASSYSEYEQYF. For the CDR3, the DNA is TGTGCCAGCAGTTACTCGGAGTACGAGCAGTACTTC.

V usage is TRBV2 and J usage is TRBJ1-1; TRBD1 matches at 8 bases. There are 13 residues in the CDR3. Germline CDR1 SNHLY, CDR2 FYNNEI. V trimming: 9 bases; J trimming: 2 bases; junction bases outside the gene matches: 5. The chain's CDR3 is CASIPGGNTEAFF. CDR3 in DNA: TGTGCCAGTATACCAGGGGGCAACACTGAAGCTTTCTTT.

CDR3 region: CASSLEMGTGPDTQYF. DNA for the CDR3: TGTGCCAGCAGCTTAGAAATGGGGACAGGGCCAGATACGCAGTATTTT. The V gene is TRBV11-2, the J gene TRBJ2-3; 9 nucleotides line up with TRBD1. Trimming at V came to 0 bases and at J to 4 bases, leaving 5 bases not matched to a gene. Germline CDR1 is SGHAT and CDR2 is FQNNGV. CDR3 length equals 16 residues.

The chain is built from TRBV19 and TRBJ1-5, with 7 bases fitting TRBD1. Germline CDR1 and CDR2: LNHDA and SQIVND (reference sequence). V was pared by 2 bases and J by 2 bases, with 0 bases of the junction left unmatched. The CDR3 sequence is 14 residues long. The CDR3 spells CASSITGGNQPQHF. As DNA, the CDR3 is TGTGCCAGTAGTATAACAGGGGGCAATCAGCCCCAGCATTTT.

The rearrangement joins TRBV6-6 to TRBJ2-2, with 8 bases identical to TRBD1. J lost 8 bases, V lost 4 bases, and 12 bases had no gene match. The germline gives CDR1 MNHNY, CDR2 SVGAGI (reference sequence). This CDR3 is built from 16 residues. CDR3 in amino acids: CASSSQGGKLLGELFF. CDR3 nucleotide sequence: TGTGCCAGCAGTTCACAGGGGGGCAAACTCTTGGGGGAGCTGTTTTTT.

V is TRBV7-8 and J is TRBJ2-7; TRBD2 is a possible D gene (7 bases). The CDR3 spans 15 residues. CDR1 SGHVS and CDR2 FQNEAQ come from the germline V gene. V shed 4 bases and J shed 1 base, with 14 bases lying between them. This CDR3 is CASSSRRGGSYEQYF. CDR3 in DNA: TGTGCCAGCAGCTCCCGGAGGGGGGGGTCCTACGAGCAGTACTTC.

V and J are TRBV9 and TRBJ2-1; 8 positions agree with TRBD1. With V trimmed by 4 bases and J by 8 bases, 11 bases remained unmatched. The length of the CDR3 is 15 residues. The V gene's germline CDR1 is SGDLS and CDR2 YYNGEE. Here the CDR3 reads CASSPRSTGVHEQFF. The CDR3 DNA reads as TGTGCCAGCAGCCCACGATCGACAGGGGTCCATGAGCAGTTCTTC.

This chain joins TRBV19 and TRBJ2-2; TRBD1 is a possible D gene (5 bases). The CDR3 length is 15 residues. V lost 0 bases and J 6 bases, leaving 11 bases between the germline ends. The germline CDR1 and CDR2 sequences are LNHDA and SQIVND (reference sequence). The CDR3 sequence: CASSIDSRVPGELFF. CDR3 coding DNA: TGTGCCAGTAGTATAGATAGCAGGGTACCCGGGGAGCTGTTTTTT.

The V and J genes are TRBV28 and TRBJ2-3; D ambiguous. The ends were cut back, 2 bases at V and 2 bases at J, with 11 bases in the middle. Per the germline V gene, CDR1 is MDHEN and CDR2 is SYDVKM. The CDR3 loop spans 15 amino acids. CDR3 sequence: CASSLNGLTTDTQYF. The CDR3 coding sequence is TGTGCCAGCAGTTTAAATGGCCTTACCACAGATACGCAGTATTTT.

This clone was observed once. V gene TRBV10-3 combines with J gene TRBJ2-1; TRBD2 matches 8 bases. This CDR3 region has 15 residues. Per germline, CDR1 ENHRY and CDR2 SYGVKD. J gave up 5 bases and V 8 bases, and 11 bases lay outside the gene matches. The CDR3 nucleotides are TGTGCCATCCGCCTTAGCGGGGTCCACCACAATGAGCAGTTCTTC. This codes for CAIRLSGVHHNEQFF.

The V call is TRBV7-9, the J call TRBJ2-1, with D possibly matching TRBD1 (6 bases). The V end lost 5 bases, the J end lost 3 bases, and 20 bases lay between the germline ends. In germline, CDR1 is SEHNR, CDR2 FQNEAQ (reference sequence). This CDR3 contains 17 residues. CDR3 nucleotide sequence: TGTGCCAGCAGCCCCAATGAGGGGGTGGCTGTCTACAATGAGCAGTTCTTC. Its protein is CASSPNEGVAVYNEQFF.

The V and J genes are TRBV5-1 and TRBJ2-7; 8 bases match TRBD1. This CDR3 spans 15 amino acids. CDR1 SGHRS and CDR2 YFSETQ come from the germline V gene. J lost 1 base, V lost 0 bases, and 3 bases had no gene match. As DNA, the CDR3 is TGCGCCAGCAGCTTGGAGACAGGGGTTTCCTACGAGCAGTACTTC. It codes for CASSLETGVSYEQYF.

The CDR3: CASSLDVGHSYEQYF. The CDR3 DNA sequence: TGTGCCAGCAGCTTAGACGTAGGACACTCCTACGAGCAGTACTTC. This rearrangement joins TRBV7-6 to TRBJ2-7, with D perhaps TRBD1 (5 bases). Trimming removed 1 base at V and 0 bases at J, with 10 bases between. The length of the CDR3 is 15 residues. In germline, CDR1 is SGHVS, CDR2 FNYEAQ. Drawing the rest from reference TRBV7-6 and TRBJ2-7, the complete variable domain is GAGVSQSPRYKVTKRGQDVALRCDPISGHVSLYWYRQALGQGPEFLTYFNYEAQQDKSGLPNDRFSAERPEGSISTLTIQRTEQRDSAMYRCASSLDVGHSYEQYFGPGTRLTVT.

The genes are TRBV27 and TRBJ1-2; possible D gene TRBD1, 6 bases. The CDR3 covers 17 residues. Trimming shortened V by 3 bases and J by 2 bases, and 19 bases separated the two germline ends. The V gene's germline CDR1 is MNHEY and CDR2 SMNVEV (reference sequence). The CDR3 coding sequence is TGTGCCAGCAGTTTGGTCAGACAGGTCCCGGGGAACTATGGCTACACCTTC. This sequence encodes CASSLVRQVPGNYGYTF.

The chain's CDR3 is CASSSMSGTRTEETQYF. CDR3 sequence (DNA): TGTGCCAGCAGCTCAATGTCCGGGACTAGGACGGAAGAGACCCAGTACTTC. The J gene is TRBJ2-5, the V gene TRBV5-6, with TRBD2 matching over 8 bases. V lost 3 bases, J lost 3 bases, and 13 bases stayed unmatched. This CDR3 has 17 residues. The germline V gene has CDR1 SGHDT and CDR2 YYEEEE.

The genes are TRBV7-8 and TRBJ1-1, with TRBD1 as a possible D gene (5 bases). The CDR3 sequence is 13 residues long. Trimming removed 1 base at V and 6 bases at J, with 9 bases between. In germline, CDR1 is SGHVS, CDR2 FQNEAQ. CDR3 region: CASSLDRLAEAFF. Written as DNA, the CDR3 is TGTGCCAGCAGCTTAGACAGGCTCGCTGAAGCTTTCTTT. The whole variable domain, filled in from reference TRBV7-8 and TRBJ1-1, reads GAGVSQSPRYKVAKRGQDVALRCDPISGHVSLFWYQQALGQGPEFLTYFQNEAQLDKSGLPSDRFFAERPEGSVSTLKIQRTQQEDSAVYLCASSLDRLAEAFFGQGTRLTVV.

Written as DNA, the CDR3 is TGTGCCAGCGGACAACTAGCGGGTTACGAGCAGTACTTC. It is translated as CASGQLAGYEQYF. This sequence joins TRBV7-6 and TRBJ2-7; 9 bases are a match to TRBD2. This CDR3 spans 13 amino acids. J gave up 4 bases and V 8 bases, and 6 bases lay outside the gene matches. Germline CDR1 is SGHVS and CDR2 is FNYEAQ.

The gene calls are TRBV4-3 and TRBJ2-7, with TRBD1 matching 7 bases. V lost 8 bases, J lost 3 bases, and 10 bases stayed unmatched. The V gene's germline CDR1 is LGHNA and CDR2 YSLEER. The CDR3 loop spans 14 amino acids. CDR3 region: CASQRAQGDYEQYF. As DNA, the CDR3 is TGCGCCAGCCAAAGGGCTCAGGGGGACTACGAGCAGTACTTC.

This chain connects TRBV5-4 to TRBJ1-2; 7 positions match TRBD1. The V and J ends lost 6 bases and 4 bases, in that order; junction bases with no gene match: 9. The germline V gene has CDR1 SGHNT and CDR2 YYREEE (reference sequence). The CDR3 spans 14 residues. The CDR3 coding sequence is TGTGCCAGCACCCAGACAGGGTTCGGCTATGGCTACACCTTC. Its translation: CASTQTGFGYGYTF.

V is TRBV7-2 and J is TRBJ2-5; 10 bases map to TRBD2. Per germline, CDR1 SGHTA and CDR2 FQGNSA. J gave up 5 bases and V 5 bases, and 17 bases lay outside the gene matches. The CDR3 is made up of 18 amino acids. The DNA for the CDR3 is TGTGCCAGCAGCCAGTCAGGGCTAGCGGGAGCATACGGGGAGACCCAGTACTTC. This translates into CASSQSGLAGAYGETQYF.

The V gene is TRBV19, the J gene TRBJ2-1, with TRBD2 matching over 13 bases. The CDR3 runs to 20 residues. V was pared by 4 bases and J by 0 bases, with 12 bases of the junction left unmatched. Germline V gene lookup returns CDR1 LNHDA and CDR2 SQIVND (reference sequence). CDR3 nucleotide sequence: TGTGCCAGTAGTACTTCAGTGGGACTAGCGGGGACCAGCTCCTACAATGAGCAGTTCTTC. Residues: CASSTSVGLAGTSSYNEQFF.

Only one count was recorded for this clone. This chain links TRBV6-1 with TRBJ2-3, with TRBD2 matching over 8 bases. With 5 bases clipped from V and 1 base from J, the junction kept 5 bases outside the gene matches. CDR3 length: 15 residues. Germline CDR1 reads MNHNS; CDR2 reads SASEGT. The CDR3 DNA reads TGTGCCAGCAGTAGGGTTAGCGGGGGCACAGATACGCAGTATTTT. It codes for CASSRVSGGTDTQYF.

The chain joins TRBV9 to TRBJ1-2; 10 bases map to TRBD1. After removal of 0 bases from V and 5 bases from J, the junction contained 28 bases not matched to a gene. Germline lookup yields CDR1 SGDLS and CDR2 YYNGEE. CDR3 length: 23 amino acids. The CDR3 nucleotides read TGTGCCAGCAGCGTAGGGGCCCCCGGGACAGGGGATTCCCGGAGGGGAACGAAGTATGGCTACACCTTC. This sequence encodes CASSVGAPGTGDSRRGTKYGYTF.

The chain employs TRBV7-9 and TRBJ2-5; D possibly corresponds to TRBD2 (5 bases). CDR1 and CDR2 from the germline V gene are SEHNR and FQNEAQ (reference sequence). CDR3 length: 14 residues. The V and J ends lost 6 bases and 0 bases respectively, with 11 bases between them. The CDR3 region has the DNA TGTGCCAGCAGTAAAGCGGAGTACCAAGAGACCCAGTACTTC. It translates to CASSKAEYQETQYF.

The rearrangement uses TRBV5-5 and TRBJ1-3; D gene ambiguous. CDR3 length: 14 residues. The germline V and J ends were trimmed by 2 bases and 4 bases, with 10 bases remaining between them. CDR1 and CDR2 (germline): SGHKS, YYEKEE (reference sequence). CDR3 residues: CASSFSGRGNTIYF. CDR3 in DNA: TGTGCCAGCAGCTTTTCCGGGAGAGGAAACACCATATATTTT.

Here the CDR3 DNA reads TGTGCCAGCAGGCGAGGAGTAGGGGCGAGCTCCTATAATTCACCCCTCCACTTT. Protein sequence: CASRRGVGASSYNSPLHF. The chain is built from TRBV27 and TRBJ1-6; tentative D call: TRBD1 (5 bases). The CDR3 runs to 18 residues. The ends were cut back, 6 bases at V and 0 bases at J, with 18 bases in the middle. Germline lookup yields CDR1 MNHEY and CDR2 SMNVEV (reference sequence).

This chain joins TRBV27 and TRBJ1-2, with D perhaps matching TRBD1 (6 bases). With 2 bases removed from V and 7 bases from J, the gap between germline ends came to 14 bases. From germline, CDR1 is MNHEY and CDR2 SMNVEV (reference sequence). The CDR3 covers 14 residues. CDR3 loop: CASSLLGGEGGYTF. CDR3 in DNA: TGTGCCAGCAGTTTACTTGGGGGCGAGGGTGGCTACACCTTC.

The J gene is TRBJ1-6, the V gene TRBV9; D gene ambiguous. The CDR3 extends over 16 amino acids. Germline CDR1 and CDR2: SGDLS and YYNGEE. The V and J ends lost 4 bases and 0 bases respectively, with 11 bases between them. The CDR3 spells CASSSYGSSYNSPLHF. The CDR3 DNA follows: TGTGCCAGCAGCTCCTATGGGAGCTCCTATAATTCACCCCTCCACTTT. The whole variable domain, filled in from reference TRBV9 and TRBJ1-6, reads DSGVTQTPKHLITATGQRVTLRCSPRSGDLSVYWYQQSLDQGLQFLIQYYNGEERAKGNILERFSAQQFPDLHSELNLSSLELGDSALYFCASSSYGSSYNSPLHFGNGTRLTVT.

This clone was seen just once. This chain uses TRBV5-4 with TRBJ2-1; 12 bases agree with TRBD2. The CDR3 contains 15 residues. The V segment lost 5 bases and the J segment 8 bases; nucleotides outside the gene matches: 8. Germline V CDR1 and CDR2: SGHNT, YYREEE (reference sequence). The chain's CDR3 is CASRSGTSGSDEQFF. The CDR3 nucleotides are TGTGCCAGCAGATCCGGGACTAGCGGGTCCGATGAGCAGTTCTTC. The entire variable domain, with the rest obtained from reference TRBV5-4 and TRBJ2-1, is as follows: ETGVTQSPTHLIKTRGQQVTLRCSSQSGHNTVSWYQQALGQGPQFIFQYYREEENGRGNFPPRFSGLQFPNYSSELNVNALELDDSALYLCASRSGTSGSDEQFFGPGTRLTVL.